A single sample gave rise to the 10 T cell receptor beta chains below, sequenced in a study of blood T cell repertoires in COVID-19. Clones were sequenced by immunoSEQ multiplex PCR, and TCRdb holds only the in-frame ones, with some missing. This table holds 150,000 to 200,000 clones, about 87% found once. What was sequenced was peripheral blood. Receptors originate from a man between 35 and 55 years old with active or convalescent COVID-19.

The V call is TRBV9, the J call TRBJ2-1, with TRBD1 as a possible D gene (5 bases). Trimming removed 4 bases from V and 8 bases from J, with 22 bases in between. This CDR3 comprises 16 residues. The germline V gene has CDR1 SGDLS and CDR2 YYNGEE. This CDR3 is CASSNALRGFMDEQFF. The CDR3 coding sequence is TGTGCCAGCAGCAACGCGCTAAGGGGATTTATGGATGAGCAGTTCTTC.

V and J are TRBV3-1 (or the pseudogene TRBV3-2) and TRBJ1-3; D uncertain. V gave up 0 bases and J gave up 2 bases, with 8 bases separating them. The CDR3 spans 15 residues. The germline V gene encodes CDR1 LGHDT and CDR2 YNNKEL (reference sequence). The CDR3 loop reads CASSQDRGTGNTIYF. The CDR3 DNA follows: TGTGCCAGCAGCCAAGATCGAGGAACTGGAAACACCATATATTTT.

The rearrangement uses TRBV4-2 and TRBJ1-1, with 8 nucleotides matching TRBD1. The CDR3 covers 15 residues. V lost 2 bases, J lost 6 bases, and 8 bases stayed unmatched. Looked up from germline, CDR1 is LGHNA and CDR2 is YNFKEQ. DNA of the CDR3: TGTGCCAGCAGCCAACCGACAGGGGCGATCGCTGAAGCTTTCTTT. Encoded protein: CASSQPTGAIAEAFF.

The J gene is TRBJ1-5, the V gene TRBV15, with 10 nucleotides matching TRBD1. CDR1 is LNHNV and CDR2 is YYDKDF in the germline V gene (reference sequence). CDR3 length: 17 amino acids. The J segment lost 4 bases and the V segment lost 3 bases, leaving 9 bases of the junction unmatched. The CDR3 DNA sequence: TGTGCCACCAGCAGCCTCGGGACAGGGGACACAAATCAGCCCCAGCATTTT. It specifies CATSSLGTGDTNQPQHF.

This clone was detected once. This chain joins TRBV2 and TRBJ1-6; possible D gene TRBD1, 6 bases. Germline-derived CDR1 and CDR2 are SNHLY and FYNNEI. Trimming stripped 3 bases from V and 10 bases from J, with 13 bases between. The CDR3 spans 14 residues. CDR3 nucleotide sequence: TGTGCCAGCAGTGACATCTCTCAGGGGTCACCCCTCCACTTT. Its translation is CASSDISQGSPLHF.

This clone was counted between two and nine times. The chain combines TRBV5-4 with TRBJ2-4, with 8 bases that match TRBD1. The trim removed 0 bases at V and 4 bases at J, leaving 0 bases unmatched. The germline V gene encodes CDR1 SGHNT and CDR2 YYREEE (reference sequence). The CDR3 runs to 14 residues. CDR3 nucleotides: TGTGCCAGCAGCTTGGGGACAGGGAAAAACATTCAGTACTTC. It yields the protein CASSLGTGKNIQYF.

The chain's CDR3 is CASSLTFSGANVLTF. The CDR3 DNA sequence: TGTGCCAGCAGCCTTACATTCTCTGGGGCCAACGTCCTGACTTTC. This sequence joins TRBV7-2 and TRBJ2-6, with D uncertain. Germline lookup yields CDR1 SGHTA and CDR2 FQGNSA. V was cut by 5 bases and J by 0 bases, with 8 bases left in between. There are 15 residues in the CDR3.

The chain employs TRBV14 and TRBJ2-1; tentative D call: TRBD1 (5 bases). The CDR3 is made up of 15 amino acids. In germline, CDR1 is SGHDN, CDR2 FVKESK. Trimming cost V 0 bases and J 8 bases, with 14 bases left between them. For the CDR3, the DNA is TGTGCCAGCAGCCAAGATCTCGCCAGGGTCGATGAGCAGTTCTTC. Translated: CASSQDLARVDEQFF.

This chain connects TRBV5-5 to TRBJ2-7; the match to TRBD1 covers 10 bases. CDR1 SGHKS and CDR2 YYEKEE come from the germline V gene (reference sequence). The CDR3 has 14 residues. Germline trimming cut 4 bases from V and 3 bases from J; bases unmatched to any gene: 4. CDR3 coding DNA: TGTGCCAGCAGCACGGGACAGGGGCGCTACGAGCAGTACTTC. This translates into CASSTGQGRYEQYF.

The chain couples TRBV7-2 to TRBJ1-6, with a possible D match to TRBD1 (5 bases). V lost 4 bases to trimming and J lost 6 bases, with 16 bases between them. This CDR3 has 16 amino acids. Germline loops: CDR1 SGHTA, CDR2 FQGNSA. The CDR3 sequence is CASSSLGQALNSPLHF. The CDR3 nucleotides are TGTGCCAGCAGCTCCCTGGGGCAGGCACTTAATTCACCCCTCCACTTT.